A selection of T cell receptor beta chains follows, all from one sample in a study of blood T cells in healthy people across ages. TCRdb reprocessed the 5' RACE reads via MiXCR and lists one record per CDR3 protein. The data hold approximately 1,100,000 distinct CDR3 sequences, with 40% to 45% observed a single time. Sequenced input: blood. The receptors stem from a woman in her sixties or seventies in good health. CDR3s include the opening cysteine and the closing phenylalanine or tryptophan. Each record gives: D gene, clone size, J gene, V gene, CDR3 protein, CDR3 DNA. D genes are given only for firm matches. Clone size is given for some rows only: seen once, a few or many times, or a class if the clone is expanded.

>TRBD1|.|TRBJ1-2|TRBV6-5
CASGTVGGNYGYTF
TGTGCCAGTGGGACAGTGGGGGGTAACTATGGCTACACCTTC
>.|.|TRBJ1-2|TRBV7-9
CASSLDLRSYGYTF
TGTGCCAGCAGCTTAGATCTACGGAGCTATGGCTACACCTTC
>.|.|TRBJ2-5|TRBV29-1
CSVDIARETQYF
TGCAGCGTCGACATCGCTCGGGAGACCCAGTACTTC
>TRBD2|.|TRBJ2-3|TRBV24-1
CATSDFGTSGTQYF
TGTGCCACCAGTGATTTTGGGACTAGCGGTACGCAGTATTTT
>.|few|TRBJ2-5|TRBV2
CASSTDRTVQETQYF
TGTGCCAGCAGTACCGACAGGACAGTACAAGAGACCCAGTACTTC
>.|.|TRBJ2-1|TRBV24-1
CATSDPGTAHEQFF
TGTGCCACCAGTGATCCAGGGACCGCCCATGAGCAGTTCTTC
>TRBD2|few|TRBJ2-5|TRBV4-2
CASSHPGVGTSGRGTQYF
TGTGCCAGCAGCCATCCCGGGGTTGGGACTAGCGGGAGAGGGACCCAGTACTTC
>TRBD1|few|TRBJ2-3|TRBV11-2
CASSYYRGRWTDTQYF
TGTGCCAGCAGCTACTACAGGGGAAGGTGGACAGATACGCAGTATTTT
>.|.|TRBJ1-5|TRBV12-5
CASGLSSGQPQHF
TGTGCTAGTGGTTTGTCCAGCGGGCAGCCCCAGCATTTT
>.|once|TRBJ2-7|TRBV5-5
CASSLEGSRLGEQYF
TGTGCCAGCAGCTTGGAAGGGTCTCGGTTGGGTGAGCAGTACTTC
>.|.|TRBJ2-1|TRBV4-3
CASSQDSGERYNEQFF
TGCGCCAGCAGCCAAGATTCGGGAGAACGTTACAATGAGCAGTTCTTC
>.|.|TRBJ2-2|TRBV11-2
CASSKGLFANTGELFF
TGTGCCAGCAGCAAGGGACTCTTCGCGAACACCGGGGAGCTGTTTTTT
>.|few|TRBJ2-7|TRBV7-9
CASSPRDRFYEQYF
TGTGCCAGCAGCCCTAGAGACAGATTCTACGAGCAGTACTTC
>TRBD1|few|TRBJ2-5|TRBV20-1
CSARSKTGGRETQYF
TGCAGTGCTAGATCAAAGACAGGGGGCCGGGAGACCCAGTACTTC
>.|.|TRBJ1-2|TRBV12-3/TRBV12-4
CASSLKQQLYYGYTF
TGTGCCAGCAGTTTAAAACAGCAACTTTACTATGGCTACACCTTC
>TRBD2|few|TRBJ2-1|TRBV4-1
CASSSQSVTSGSTYNEQFF
TGCGCCAGCAGCTCGCAAAGTGTGACTAGCGGGAGTACCTACAATGAGCAGTTCTTC
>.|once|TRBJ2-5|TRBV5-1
CASSSEWGETQYF
TGCGCCAGCAGCTCCGAATGGGGGGAGACCCAGTACTTC
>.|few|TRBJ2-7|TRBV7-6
CASSLNPNSYEQYF
TGTGCCAGCAGCTTAAACCCCAACTCCTACGAGCAGTACTTC
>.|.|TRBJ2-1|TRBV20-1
CSANFAYNNEQFF
TGCAGTGCTAATTTTGCGTACAACAATGAGCAGTTCTTC
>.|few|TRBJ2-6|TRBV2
CASKVVSGANVLTF
TGTGCCAGCAAGGTCGTCTCTGGGGCCAACGTCCTGACTTTC
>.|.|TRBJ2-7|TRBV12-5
CASGLVLQQGYEQYF
TGTGCTAGTGGTTTGGTCCTGCAGCAGGGTTACGAGCAGTACTTC
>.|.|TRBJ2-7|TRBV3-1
CASSPTGGTTYEQYF
TGTGCCAGCAGCCCCACCGGGGGTACAACCTACGAGCAGTACTTC
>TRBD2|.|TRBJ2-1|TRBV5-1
CASSPTSGRHGGAYNEQFF
TGCGCCAGCAGCCCGACTAGCGGGAGGCACGGGGGAGCTTACAATGAGCAGTTCTTC
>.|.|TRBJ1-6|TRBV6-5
CASSYYGRGTNSPLHF
TGTGCCAGCAGTTACTATGGGCGGGGGACCAATTCACCCCTCCACTTT
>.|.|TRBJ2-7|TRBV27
CASSHRDATYEQYF
TGTGCCAGCAGCCACCGGGACGCCACCTACGAGCAGTACTTC
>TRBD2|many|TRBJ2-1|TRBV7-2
CASSYSGGRNEQFF
TGTGCCAGCAGCTATAGCGGCGGGAGAAATGAGCAGTTCTTC
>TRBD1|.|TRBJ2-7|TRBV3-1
CASSQVGQIEQYF
TGTGCCAGCAGCCAAGTGGGACAGATCGAGCAGTACTTC